A single sample is the source of the 20 T cell receptor beta chains below, sequenced in a study of T cells in Graves' hyperthyroidism and ophthalmopathy. TCR beta CDR3 regions were amplified from RNA. Primed by the HTBI set, a first-round RT-PCR was run on the TCR CDR3. TCRdb redid the calling of the multiplex PCR reads with MiXCR, one entry per CDR3 protein. The data show 690,000 or so distinct CDR3 sequences, under 20% seen once. The source material was blood. The receptors stem from a woman in her forties or fifties with Graves' hyperthyroidism that later progressed to Graves' ophthalmopathy.

This clonotype has a handful of counts. This rearrangement joins TRBV30 to TRBJ1-5; 7 nucleotides match TRBD1. Looked up from germline, CDR1 is GTSNPN and CDR2 is SVGIG (reference sequence). This CDR3 is 14 amino acids long. J was trimmed by 6 bases and V by 8 bases; bases with no gene match: 13. CDR3 in amino acids: CASSQGGDFQPQHF. The CDR3 DNA reads as TGTGCCAGCAGCCAGGGGGGGGACTTTCAGCCCCAGCATTTT. Based on the CDR3 plus reference TRBV30 and TRBJ1-5, the full variable domain is SQTIHQWPATLVQPVGSPLSLECTVEGTSNPNLYWYRQAAGRGLQLLFYSVGIGQISSEVPQNLSASRPQDRQFILSSKKLLLSDSGFYLCASSQGGDFQPQHFGDGTRLSIL.

This clonotype was seen more than once but under ten times. The rearrangement joins TRBV6-1 to TRBJ2-3, with 9 bases identical to TRBD2. Losses at the gene ends were 7 bases for V and 2 bases for J; bases not matched to a gene: 13. CDR1 and CDR2 (germline): MNHNS, SASEGT. The CDR3 extends over 17 amino acids. The CDR3 bases are TGTGCCAGCACCGGACCGGGACTAGCTTCAGTCACAGATACGCAGTATTTT. Its translation is CASTGPGLASVTDTQYF.

This chain connects TRBV12-3 or TRBV12-4 to TRBJ2-7; 9 bases match TRBD1. CDR3 size: 15 residues. J lost 2 bases, V lost 5 bases, and 7 bases had no gene match. CDR3 coding DNA: TGTGCCAGCAGTGGGGACAGGGAACTGCCCTACGAGCAGTACTTC. Translated, it gives CASSGDRELPYEQYF.

This clonotype was counted many times. This chain connects TRBV5-1 to TRBJ2-6; TRBD1 is a possible D gene (5 bases). CDR3 length: 16 amino acids. With 2 bases removed from V and 0 bases from J, the gap between germline ends came to 9 bases. In germline, CDR1 is SGHRS, CDR2 YFSETQ. The CDR3 DNA sequence: TGCGCCAGCAGCTTTCTACAGGTCTCTGGGGCCAACGTCCTGACTTTC. It yields the protein CASSFLQVSGANVLTF.

This clonotype was seen once. V is TRBV6-2 or TRBV6-3 and J is TRBJ1-2; the D is unclear. Germline V CDR1 and CDR2: MNHEY, SVGEGT. Trimming took 6 bases from V and 3 from J, leaving 14 bases between them. The CDR3 is 14 residues long. The DNA of the CDR3 is TGTGCCAGCAGCCCTACCGGACGGGACTATGGCTACACCTTC. Its protein product is CASSPTGRDYGYTF.

This clonotype was seen a few times. CDR3 in DNA: TGTGCCAGTAGTATTGGCAGGGGGCGAAGCAATCAGCCCCAGCATTTT. Translated: CASSIGRGRSNQPQHF. The chain joins TRBV19 to TRBJ1-5; TRBD1 matches at 8 bases. Germline V gives CDR1 LNHDA, CDR2 SQIVND (reference sequence). The CDR3 contains 16 residues. V dropped 3 bases and J dropped 1; count of bases not matched to a gene: 5.

There are many counts of this clonotype. The V and J genes are TRBV20-1 and TRBJ1-1; 7 bases align to TRBD1. Germline V gene sequence: CDR1 DFQATT, CDR2 SNEGSKA (reference sequence). The CDR3 contains 15 residues. The junction had 4 bases not matched to a gene; V was cut back by 0 bases and J by 0 bases. The CDR3 bases are TGCAGTGCTAGAGATCATGGACAGGTGAACACTGAAGCTTTCTTT. Translating gives CSARDHGQVNTEAFF.

In this sample, this clonotype turned up a few times. The chain couples TRBV28 to TRBJ1-5; unclear D gene. The V and J ends lost 1 base and 0 bases respectively, with 10 bases between them. The CDR3 has 16 residues. CDR1 is MDHEN and CDR2 is SYDVKM in the germline V gene. The CDR3 here is CASSLFRRNSNQPQHF. DNA of the CDR3: TGTGCCAGCAGTTTATTCCGGCGGAATAGCAATCAGCCCCAGCATTTT. Full variable domain (remainder filled in from reference TRBV28 and TRBJ1-5): DVKVTQSSRYLVKRTGEKVFLECVQDMDHENMFWYRQDPGLGLRLIYFSYDVKMKEKGDIPEGYSVSREKKERFSLILESASTNQTSMYLCASSLFRRNSNQPQHFGDGTRLSIL.

This clonotype was seen at least ten times. J is TRBJ2-7 and V is TRBV11-2; TRBD2 agrees at 13 bases. Germline V gene sequence: CDR1 SGHAT, CDR2 FQNNGV. The CDR3 contains 13 residues. V shed 8 bases and J 4 bases; nucleotides not matched to a gene: 2. The CDR3 nucleotides are TGTGCCAGCGGACTAGCGGGGGATTACGAGCAGTACTTC. This sequence encodes CASGLAGDYEQYF.

This clonotype was picked up many times. The chain employs TRBV3-1 and TRBJ1-4; perhaps TRBD1 as D (5 bases). Germline values: CDR1 LGHDT, CDR2 YNNKEL (reference sequence). The CDR3 totals 14 residues. Trimming cost V 2 bases and J 8 bases, with 12 bases left between them. CDR3 bases: TGTGCCAGCAGCCAACGGGGAAGGGGAGAAAAACTGTTTTTT. Translation gives CASSQRGRGEKLFF.

A few counts support this clonotype. The chain has TRBV6-1 and TRBJ2-1; 10 bases match TRBD1. This CDR3 has 15 amino acids. The junction had 8 bases not matched to a gene; V was cut back by 6 bases and J by 6 bases. CDR1 is MNHNS and CDR2 is SASEGT in the germline V gene. The chain's CDR3 is CASSGPGQGSNEQFF. In nucleotides, the CDR3 is TGTGCCAGCAGCGGCCCGGGACAGGGGAGCAATGAGCAGTTCTTC.

This clonotype appeared many times. This rearrangement joins TRBV30 to TRBJ1-1, with no clear D. From germline, CDR1 is GTSNPN and CDR2 SVGIG (reference sequence). Trimming stripped 0 bases from V and 2 bases from J, with 7 bases between. This CDR3 contains 13 residues. The CDR3 DNA reads as TGTGCCTGGAGTGTTCAGACTAACACTGAAGCTTTCTTT. Protein: CAWSVQTNTEAFF.

This clonotype was counted a few times. V gene TRBV6-2 or TRBV6-3 combines with J gene TRBJ2-7; 8 bases map to TRBD1. The V gene's germline CDR1 is MNHEY and CDR2 SVGEGT. V lost 4 bases to trimming and J lost 0 bases; unmatched junction nucleotides: 23. This CDR3 is built from 21 residues. CDR3 sequence: CASSSMRPDGSDRANSYEQYF. The CDR3 nucleotides read TGTGCCAGCAGTTCGATGCGTCCGGATGGTTCGGACAGGGCTAACTCCTACGAGCAGTACTTC.

This clonotype was found many times. The rearrangement joins TRBV11-2 to TRBJ1-2, with D perhaps matching TRBD1 (5 bases). The CDR3 sequence is 13 residues long. Trimming took 6 bases from V and 9 from J, leaving 17 bases between them. From germline, CDR1 is SGHAT and CDR2 FQNNGV. CDR3 sequence: CASSGGGSGSYTF. CDR3 coding DNA: TGTGCCAGCAGTGGGGGTGGCTCTGGTAGCTACACCTTC.

This chain joins TRBV5-1 and TRBJ2-2; D not resolved. Per the germline V gene, CDR1 is SGHRS and CDR2 is YFSETQ. V was cut by 4 bases and J by 2 bases, with 12 bases left in between. The CDR3 is made up of 15 amino acids. For the CDR3, the DNA is TGCGCCAGCAGCGCGACAACCACCAACACCGGGGAGCTGTTTTTT. It codes for CASSATTTNTGELFF.

The CDR3 nucleotides are TGTGCCTGGAGCAAAACAGCCATGAACACTGAAGCTTTCTTT. Protein product: CAWSKTAMNTEAFF. The rearrangement uses TRBV30 and TRBJ1-1, with D uncertain. V shed 3 bases and J shed 0 bases, with 11 bases lying between them. Per germline, CDR1 GTSNPN and CDR2 SVGIG (reference sequence). The CDR3 is 14 amino acids. The full variable domain, with the rest looked up from reference TRBV30 and TRBJ1-1, is SQTIHQWPATLVQPVGSPLSLECTVEGTSNPNLYWYRQAAGRGLQLLFYSVGIGQISSEVPQNLSASRPQDRQFILSSKKLLLSDSGFYLCAWSKTAMNTEAFFGQGTRLTVV.

In its sample, this clonotype was seen many times. The CDR3 coding sequence is TGCAGTGCTAGTCCCATAGCGGGGGGCTCCTACAATGAGCAGTTCTTC. Its protein is CSASPIAGGSYNEQFF. V gene TRBV20-1 combines with J gene TRBJ2-1; 10 bases align to TRBD2. Germline V gene lookup returns CDR1 DFQATT and CDR2 SNEGSKA (reference sequence). V was pared by 3 bases and J by 0 bases, with 5 bases of the junction left unmatched. This CDR3 has 16 amino acids.

The CDR3 sequence is CASSYRDYGYTF. The CDR3 bases are TGTGCCAGCAGCTACAGGGACTATGGCTACACCTTC. V gene TRBV7-2 combines with J gene TRBJ1-2; maybe TRBD1 (6 bases). This CDR3 has 12 amino acids. Looked up from germline, CDR1 is SGHTA and CDR2 is FQGNSA. V was pared by 4 bases and J by 3 bases, with 6 bases between.

This clonotype was observed a few times. V is TRBV19 and J is TRBJ1-2; D is unresolved. V dropped 1 base and J dropped 4 bases, with 10 bases sitting between them. Germline loops: CDR1 LNHDA, CDR2 SQIVND (reference sequence). The CDR3 is 14 residues long. The CDR3 sequence is CASSIVAEGYGYTF. The CDR3 region has the DNA TGTGCCAGTAGTATAGTGGCGGAGGGCTATGGCTACACCTTC.

This clonotype occurred a few times. This chain links TRBV20-1 with TRBJ2-5, with TRBD2 matching over 7 bases. V lost 6 bases and J lost 1; bases outside the gene matches: 8. CDR1 DFQATT and CDR2 SNEGSKA come from the germline V gene (reference sequence). The CDR3 is 14 amino acids. The DNA for the CDR3 is TGCAGTGCCCAGAGCGGGGCCCCCCAAGAGACCCAGTACTTC. This gives the protein CSAQSGAPQETQYF.